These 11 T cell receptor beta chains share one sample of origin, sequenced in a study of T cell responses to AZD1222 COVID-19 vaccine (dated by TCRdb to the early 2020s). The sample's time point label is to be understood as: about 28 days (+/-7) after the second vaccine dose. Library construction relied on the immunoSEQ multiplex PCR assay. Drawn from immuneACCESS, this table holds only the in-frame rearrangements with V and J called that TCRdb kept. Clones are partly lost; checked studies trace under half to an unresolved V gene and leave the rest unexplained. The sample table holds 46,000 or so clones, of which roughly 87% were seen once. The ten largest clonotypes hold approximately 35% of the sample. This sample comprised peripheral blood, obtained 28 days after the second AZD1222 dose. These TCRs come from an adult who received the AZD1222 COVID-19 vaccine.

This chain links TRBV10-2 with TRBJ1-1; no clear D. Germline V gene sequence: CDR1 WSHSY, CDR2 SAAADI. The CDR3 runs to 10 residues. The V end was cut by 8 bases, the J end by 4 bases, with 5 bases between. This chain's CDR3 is CASGITEAFF. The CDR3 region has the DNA TGCGCCAGCGGTATCACTGAAGCTTTCTTT.

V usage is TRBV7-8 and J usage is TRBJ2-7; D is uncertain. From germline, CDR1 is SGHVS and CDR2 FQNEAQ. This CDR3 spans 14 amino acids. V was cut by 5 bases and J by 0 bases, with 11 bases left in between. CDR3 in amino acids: CASSPNWSSYEQYF. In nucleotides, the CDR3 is TGTGCCAGCAGCCCAAACTGGAGCTCCTACGAGCAGTACTTC.

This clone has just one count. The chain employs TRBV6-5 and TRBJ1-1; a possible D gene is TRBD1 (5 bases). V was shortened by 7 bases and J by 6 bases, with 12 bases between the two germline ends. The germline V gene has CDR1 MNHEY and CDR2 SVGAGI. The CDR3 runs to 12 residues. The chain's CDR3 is CASTDGTAEAFF. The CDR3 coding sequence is TGTGCCAGCACAGACGGGACGGCTGAAGCTTTCTTT.

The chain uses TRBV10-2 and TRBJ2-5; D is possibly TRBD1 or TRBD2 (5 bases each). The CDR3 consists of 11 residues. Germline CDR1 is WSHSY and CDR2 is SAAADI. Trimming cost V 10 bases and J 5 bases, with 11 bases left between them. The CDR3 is CATRELETQYF. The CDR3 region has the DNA TGCGCCACCAGGGAGCTCGAGACCCAGTACTTC.

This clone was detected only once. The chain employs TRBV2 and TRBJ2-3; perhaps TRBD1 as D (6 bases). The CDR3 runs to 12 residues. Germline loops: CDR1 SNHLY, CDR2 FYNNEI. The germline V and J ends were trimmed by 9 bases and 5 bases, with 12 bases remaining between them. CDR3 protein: CASNRVRDTQYF. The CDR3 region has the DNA TGTGCCAGTAACAGGGTCCGAGATACGCAGTATTTT.

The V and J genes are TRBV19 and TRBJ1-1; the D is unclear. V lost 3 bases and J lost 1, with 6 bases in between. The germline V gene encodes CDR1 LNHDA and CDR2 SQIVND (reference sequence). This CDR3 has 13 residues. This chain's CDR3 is CASSIDGNTEAFF. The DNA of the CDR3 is TGTGCCAGTAGTATTGACGGGAACACTGAAGCTTTCTTT.

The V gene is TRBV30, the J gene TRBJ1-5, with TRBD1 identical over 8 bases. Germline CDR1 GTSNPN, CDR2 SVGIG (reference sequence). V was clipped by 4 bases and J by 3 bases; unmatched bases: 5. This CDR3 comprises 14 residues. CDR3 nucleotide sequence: TGTGCCTGGAAACCGACAGGGGCCAATCAGCCCCAGCATTTT. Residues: CAWKPTGANQPQHF.

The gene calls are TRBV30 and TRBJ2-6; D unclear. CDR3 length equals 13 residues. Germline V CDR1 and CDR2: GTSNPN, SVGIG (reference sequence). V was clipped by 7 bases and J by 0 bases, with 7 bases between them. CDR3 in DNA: TGTGCCTTCCTCACCTCTGGGGCCAACGTCCTGACTTTC. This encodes CAFLTSGANVLTF.

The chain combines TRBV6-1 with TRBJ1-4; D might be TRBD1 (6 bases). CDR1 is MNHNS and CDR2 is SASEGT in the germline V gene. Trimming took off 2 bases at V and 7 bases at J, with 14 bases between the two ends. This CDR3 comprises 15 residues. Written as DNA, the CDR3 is TGTGCCAGCAGTGAATTTAGGGGGTGGGGTGAAAAACTGTTTTTT. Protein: CASSEFRGWGEKLFF.

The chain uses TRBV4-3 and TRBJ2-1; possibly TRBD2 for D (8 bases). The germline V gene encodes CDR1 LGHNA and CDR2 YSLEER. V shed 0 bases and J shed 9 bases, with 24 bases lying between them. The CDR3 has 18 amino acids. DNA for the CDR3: TGCGCCAGCAGCCAAGATAACCTAGCGGGTCTAGGGGGCGGTGAGCAGTTCTTC. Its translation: CASSQDNLAGLGGGEQFF.

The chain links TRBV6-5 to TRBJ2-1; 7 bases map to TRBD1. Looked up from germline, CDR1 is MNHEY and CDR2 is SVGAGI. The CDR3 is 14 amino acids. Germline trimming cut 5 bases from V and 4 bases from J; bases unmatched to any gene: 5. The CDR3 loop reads CASSRDSIYNEQFF. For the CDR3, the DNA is TGTGCCAGCAGTCGGGACAGCATTTACAATGAGCAGTTCTTC.